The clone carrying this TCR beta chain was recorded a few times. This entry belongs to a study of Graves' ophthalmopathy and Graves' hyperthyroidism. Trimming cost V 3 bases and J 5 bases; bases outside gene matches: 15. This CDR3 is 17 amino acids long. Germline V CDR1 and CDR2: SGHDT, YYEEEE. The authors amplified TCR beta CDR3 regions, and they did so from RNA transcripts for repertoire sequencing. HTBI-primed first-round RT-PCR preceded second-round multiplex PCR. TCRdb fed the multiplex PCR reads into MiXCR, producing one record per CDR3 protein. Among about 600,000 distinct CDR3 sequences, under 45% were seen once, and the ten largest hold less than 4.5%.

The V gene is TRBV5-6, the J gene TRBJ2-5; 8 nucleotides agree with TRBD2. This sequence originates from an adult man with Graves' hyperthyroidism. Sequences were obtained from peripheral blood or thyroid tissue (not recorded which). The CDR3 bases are TGTGCCAGCAGCTCTACCTCGGGGGGGCCAGTTACGGAGACCCAGTACTTC. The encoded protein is CASSSTSGGPVTETQYF. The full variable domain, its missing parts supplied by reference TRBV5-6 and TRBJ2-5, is DAGVTQSPTHLIKTRGQQVTLRCSPKSGHDTVSWYQQALGQGPQFIFQYYEEEERQRGNFPDRFSGHQFPNYSSELNVNALLLGDSALYLCASSSTSGGPVTETQYFGPGTRLLVL.